This T cell receptor beta chain was sequenced during a study of CD8+ T cells in alopecia areata. cDNA serving as the sequencing template came from extracted, reverse transcribed RNA. Method: immunoSEQ multiplex PCR; TCRdb's copy keeps in-frame clones and lacks some. The data contain under 85,000 clones, roughly half of them singletons. Lesional scalp punch biopsies and peripheral blood came from alopecia areata patients. The sequence derives from a human donor with alopecia areata. The sample here was CD8+ T cells sorted from blood, taken at week 0.

Here the CDR3 DNA reads TGTGCCAGCAGCCCCACGTTAGCGGGAGTTAGGCAGGAGGAGACCCAGTACTTC. Its protein is CASSPTLAGVRQEETQYF. The V call is TRBV7-8, the J call TRBJ2-5; the match to TRBD2 covers 9 bases. Looked up from germline, CDR1 is SGHVS and CDR2 is FQNEAQ. V shed 5 bases and J 5 bases; nucleotides not matched to a gene: 18. CDR3 length: 18 amino acids.